Below are 14 T cell receptor beta chains sequenced from a single sample in a study of T cell repertoires in cytomegalovirus infection. TCRdb itself ran the reads through MiXCR, one entry per CDR3 protein. The table lists about 920,000 distinct CDR3 sequences, approximately 31% of them singletons, with 10% to 15% in the top ten. Antigens for these TCRs are unknown. This material consisted of cultured CD8+ T cells from PBMCs, taken from culture after CMV antigen stimulation. The origin of the receptors is a human donor in good health (CMV status not recorded). Some clones in this sample may be carry-over from other donors' samples.

This clonotype was seen repeatedly, ten times or more. J is TRBJ2-1 and V is TRBV7-2; a weak D match, TRBD1 (5 bases). The CDR3 covers 15 residues. V lost 5 bases and J lost 5, with 16 bases in between. CDR1 and CDR2 (germline): SGHTA, FQGNSA. For the CDR3, the DNA is TGTGCCAGCAGCCTCCGGAACGACAGAGACAATGAGCAGTTCTTC. Its protein is CASSLRNDRDNEQFF.

The genes are TRBV12-3 or TRBV12-4 and TRBJ2-5; D is possibly TRBD2 (5 bases). The CDR3 contains 13 residues. Between the trimmed V and J ends, which lost 5 bases and 5 bases, there was a span of 12 bases. CDR3 nucleotide sequence: TGTGCCAGCAGTCCGGCGGGCGTGGAGACCCAGTACTTC. The encoded protein is CASSPAGVETQYF.

Regarding this clonotype: A much larger clonotype is one base distant, so this may be a read error. V gene TRBV7-2 combines with J gene TRBJ1-2; D is undetermined. The germline V gene has CDR1 SGHTA and CDR2 FQGNSA. The CDR3 has 14 amino acids. V was trimmed by 0 bases and J by 6 bases, leaving 11 bases between them. CDR3 bases: TGTGCCAGCAGCTTAGCGACTGGGAACCATGGCTACACCTTC. This gives the protein CASSLATGNHGYTF.

The chain couples TRBV4-2 to TRBJ1-2, with 8 bases fitting TRBD1. Germline values: CDR1 LGHNA, CDR2 YNFKEQ. The J segment lost 0 bases and the V segment lost 1 base, leaving 16 bases of the junction unmatched. The CDR3 has 20 amino acids. In nucleotides, the CDR3 is TGTGCCAGCAGCCAAGTAGGTTTCGGTGGACAGGGACTACCTAACTATGGCTACACCTTC. As protein: CASSQVGFGGQGLPNYGYTF.

This clonotype was counted ten times or more. The chain employs TRBV7-6 and TRBJ2-7, with unresolved D. V lost 2 bases and J 0 bases, leaving 8 bases between the germline ends. This CDR3 is built from 14 residues. Germline lookup yields CDR1 SGHVS and CDR2 FNYEAQ. The CDR3 coding sequence is TGTGCCAGCAGCTTACTACCTAACTCCTACGAGCAGTACTTC. Amino acid sequence: CASSLLPNSYEQYF.

This clonotype came up a few times. The J gene is TRBJ2-1, the V gene TRBV7-6, with D perhaps TRBD2 (7 bases). The CDR3 extends over 15 amino acids. Germline V CDR1 and CDR2: SGHVS, FNYEAQ. The germline V and J ends were trimmed by 3 bases and 8 bases, with 17 bases remaining between them. This chain's CDR3 is CASSFGGGPLDEQFF. CDR3 in DNA: TGTGCCAGCAGCTTTGGCGGGGGCCCATTGGATGAGCAGTTCTTC.

The table lists this clonotype with a few counts. V gene TRBV5-4 combines with J gene TRBJ2-7; 8 bases fit TRBD1. CDR3 size: 14 residues. Germline V gene data show CDR1 as SGHNT and CDR2 as YYREEE (reference sequence). V dropped 6 bases and J dropped 2; count of bases not matched to a gene: 7. The CDR3 DNA reads as TGTGCCAGCAAACAGACAGGGGAAACCTACGAGCAGTACTTC. The encoded protein is CASKQTGETYEQYF.

At least ten counts were recorded for this clonotype. V is TRBV7-8 and J is TRBJ2-3; 9 bases line up with TRBD1. Germline V lookup: CDR1 SGHVS, CDR2 FQNEAQ. The CDR3 spans 15 residues. J lost 2 bases, V lost 4 bases, and 4 bases had no gene match. The CDR3 here is CASSSGTGHTDTQYF. In DNA, the CDR3 is TGTGCCAGCAGCTCCGGGACAGGGCACACAGATACGCAGTATTTT.

The chain joins TRBV27 to TRBJ2-3; 11 nucleotides line up with TRBD1. The germline CDR1 and CDR2 sequences are MNHEY and SMNVEV (reference sequence). The V and J ends lost 3 bases and 1 base, in that order; junction bases with no gene match: 6. This CDR3 contains 17 residues. CDR3 residues: CASSFLRTGGGTDTQYF. The DNA for the CDR3 is TGTGCCAGCAGTTTTCTCCGGACAGGGGGCGGCACAGATACGCAGTATTTT.

This clonotype was seen more than once but under ten times. The chain recombines TRBV12-3 or TRBV12-4 with TRBJ2-5, with D uncertain. The CDR3 spans 14 residues. The V gene lost 6 bases and the J gene lost 2 bases, with 13 bases spanning the gap. The CDR3 reads CASSSLLYQETQYF. CDR3 nucleotide sequence: TGTGCCAGCAGCTCCTTGCTCTATCAAGAGACCCAGTACTTC.

Regarding this clonotype: The junction does not match germline at one end; this may be a read error. This chain's CDR3 is CACSTAAGRDPYGYTF. DNA for the CDR3: TGTGCCTGCAGTACCGCGGCGGGGAGGGACCCCTATGGCTACACCTTC. The rearrangement uses TRBV27 and TRBJ1-2; D possibly corresponds to TRBD1 (5 bases). The germline V gene encodes CDR1 MNHEY and CDR2 SMNVEV (reference sequence). CDR3 length: 16 amino acids.

The chain has TRBV12-3 or TRBV12-4 and TRBJ2-7; 10 positions match TRBD2. The V segment lost 5 bases and the J segment 2 bases; nucleotides outside the gene matches: 9. This CDR3 has 16 amino acids. The CDR3 spells CASSTSLAGGPYEQYF. The CDR3 DNA reads TGTGCCAGCAGTACGAGTTTAGCGGGGGGTCCCTACGAGCAGTACTTC.

This clonotype was detected a few times. The CDR3 nucleotides are TGTGCCAGCAGTTACTCCGAGTCAGCCGGGCAGCCCCAGCATTTT. Its protein product is CASSYSESAGQPQHF. The chain recombines TRBV6-5 with TRBJ1-5; D not certain. CDR3 size: 15 residues. The V end was cut by 0 bases, the J end by 7 bases, with 13 bases between. Germline assignment: CDR1 MNHEY and CDR2 SVGAGI.

This clonotype was observed a handful of times. The chain joins TRBV5-6 to TRBJ2-2, with D maybe TRBD1 (6 bases). With 4 bases removed from V and 1 base from J, the gap between germline ends came to 11 bases. This CDR3 region has 15 residues. Germline CDR1 and CDR2: SGHDT and YYEEEE. CDR3 bases: TGTGCCAGCAGCAAGCCGGGACAGAACACCGGGGAGCTGTTTTTT. This codes for CASSKPGQNTGELFF.